Shown below are 22 T cell receptor beta chains from a single sample sequenced in a study of T cell responses to AZD1222 COVID-19 vaccine. The assay was immunoSEQ multiplex PCR, and TCRdb's table has in-frame clones only and misses some. This sample has just over 150,000 clones; 90% occur once, and the top ten carry 1.8%. The specimen comprised peripheral blood, sampled on day 0 of AZD1222 vaccination. The source is an adult in good health.

This chain connects TRBV7-6 to TRBJ2-1; 8 bases line up with TRBD1. The V and J ends lost 1 base and 9 bases, in that order; junction bases with no gene match: 2. CDR3 length: 13 amino acids. CDR1 is SGHVS, CDR2 FNYEAQ, per germline. The CDR3 region is CASSLEGQAEQFF. The CDR3 DNA reads TGTGCCAGCAGCTTAGAGGGACAGGCTGAGCAGTTCTTC.

This clone was detected only once. The chain's CDR3 is CASSETTGLNTEAFF. CDR3 DNA: TGTGCCAGCAGCGAAACGACAGGCTTGAACACTGAAGCTTTCTTT. V is TRBV7-9 and J is TRBJ1-1; D is possibly TRBD1 (6 bases). CDR3 length: 15 amino acids. Trimming left V 5 bases short and J 0 bases short, with 13 bases between. Germline V lookup: CDR1 SEHNR, CDR2 FQNEAQ (reference sequence).

V is TRBV5-1 and J is TRBJ1-6; a weak D match, TRBD1 (5 bases). CDR3 length: 16 amino acids. The V gene's germline CDR1 is SGHRS and CDR2 YFSETQ. The ends were cut back, 0 bases at V and 9 bases at J, with 16 bases in the middle. The CDR3 is CASSLDSVGGGSPLHF. The CDR3 region has the DNA TGCGCCAGCAGCTTGGATTCTGTGGGGGGAGGTTCACCCCTCCACTTT.

The CDR3 loop reads CASSLSIKSGVSDTQYF. CDR3 bases: TGTGCCAGCAGCTTAAGTATAAAATCGGGAGTCTCAGATACGCAGTATTTT. The rearrangement joins TRBV7-3 to TRBJ2-3, with D possibly matching TRBD2 (6 bases). The CDR3 extends over 17 amino acids. The germline gives CDR1 SGHTA, CDR2 FQGTGA. Between the trimmed V and J ends, which lost 1 base and 4 bases, there was a span of 18 bases.

The chain employs TRBV19 and TRBJ1-1; TRBD1 might be the D (5 bases). The CDR3 covers 13 residues. Germline lookup yields CDR1 LNHDA and CDR2 SQIVND (reference sequence). Trimming took 4 bases from V and 4 from J, leaving 10 bases between them. CDR3 region: CASSTGAGTEAFF. DNA of the CDR3: TGTGCCAGTAGTACCGGGGCCGGCACTGAAGCTTTCTTT.

This chain links TRBV7-2 with TRBJ2-5; D call uncertain. V was shortened by 4 bases and J by 5 bases, with 11 bases between the two germline ends. Germline values: CDR1 SGHTA, CDR2 FQGNSA. CDR3 length equals 13 residues. The CDR3 coding sequence is TGTGCCAGCAGCTACACCGCGCGGGAGACCCAGTACTTC. As protein: CASSYTARETQYF.

This clone was counted once. The chain has TRBV6-2 or TRBV6-3 and TRBJ2-7, with 9 bases aligning to TRBD1. The V and J ends lost 5 bases and 2 bases, in that order; junction bases with no gene match: 1. The CDR3 sequence is 13 residues long. Looked up from germline, CDR1 is MNHEY and CDR2 is SVGEGT. The CDR3 reads CASSRDRAYEQYF. The CDR3 coding sequence is TGTGCCAGCAGTCGGGACAGGGCCTACGAGCAGTACTTC.

The gene calls are TRBV28 and TRBJ2-5, with 7 bases matching TRBD2. Germline CDR1 MDHEN, CDR2 SYDVKM. The junction had 8 bases not matched to a gene; V was cut back by 2 bases and J by 5 bases. The CDR3 is made up of 15 amino acids. Written as DNA, the CDR3 is TGTGCCAGCAGTTTACGGGGTCTCGGGAGGGAGACCCAGTACTTC. It codes for CASSLRGLGRETQYF.

The CDR3 region is CASSIDLGGRTDTQYF. In nucleotides, the CDR3 is TGTGCCAGTAGTATAGATTTGGGCGGCCGCACAGATACGCAGTATTTT. V and J are TRBV19 and TRBJ2-3; D uncertain. Per germline, CDR1 LNHDA and CDR2 SQIVND (reference sequence). The CDR3 loop spans 16 amino acids. V shed 0 bases and J shed 1 base, with 11 bases lying between them.

This rearrangement joins TRBV6-5 to TRBJ2-2, with D uncertain. This CDR3 has 14 residues. The germline CDR1 and CDR2 sequences are MNHEY and SVGAGI. Deletions cut 3 bases from V and 1 base from J, with 6 bases between. The CDR3 loop reads CASSYKVNTGELFF. Here the CDR3 DNA reads TGTGCCAGCAGTTATAAGGTGAACACCGGGGAGCTGTTTTTT.

This chain uses TRBV9 with TRBJ1-1; D not resolved. The CDR3 runs 15 residues. CDR1 is SGDLS and CDR2 is YYNGEE in the germline V gene. V was cut by 2 bases and J by 1 base, with 12 bases left in between. The CDR3, as DNA: TGTGCCAGCAGCGTTTCCCTTTACTCGAACACTGAAGCTTTCTTT. Protein sequence: CASSVSLYSNTEAFF.

The gene calls are TRBV7-3 and TRBJ1-1, with D perhaps matching TRBD1 (5 bases). The germline V gene encodes CDR1 SGHTA and CDR2 FQGTGA. V lost 1 base and J lost 2, with 8 bases in between. This CDR3 is 14 amino acids long. CDR3 DNA: TGTGCCAGCAGCTTAATGGGGGTAAACACTGAAGCTTTCTTT. Translating gives CASSLMGVNTEAFF.

The chain has TRBV5-8 and TRBJ2-2, with D possibly TRBD1 on 6 matching bases. CDR1 SGHTS and CDR2 YDEGEE come from the germline V gene. Trimming pared 4 bases from V and 1 base from J, leaving 8 bases between. CDR3 size: 14 residues. CDR3 DNA sequence: TGTGCCAGCAGCCAGGGACAGAACACCGGGGAGCTGTTTTTT. Encoded protein: CASSQGQNTGELFF.

The chain combines TRBV7-2 with TRBJ2-7, with 12 bases lining up with TRBD2. This CDR3 spans 15 amino acids. After removal of 5 bases from V and 3 bases from J, the junction contained 5 bases not matched to a gene. Germline CDR1 SGHTA, CDR2 FQGNSA. The CDR3 reads CASSRTSGTGYEQYF. CDR3 DNA: TGTGCCAGCAGCCGGACTAGCGGGACGGGCTACGAGCAGTACTTC.

The rearrangement links TRBV27 to TRBJ2-7; D not certain. The germline CDR1 and CDR2 sequences are MNHEY and SMNVEV (reference sequence). This CDR3 is 15 amino acids long. The V end lost 0 bases, the J end lost 5 bases, and 14 bases lay between the germline ends. The CDR3 bases are TGTGCCAGCAGTTTATCGACCGACAACGGACACGAGCAGTACTTC. This encodes CASSLSTDNGHEQYF.

The V call is TRBV28, the J call TRBJ1-5; TRBD1 is a possible D gene (6 bases). With 7 bases removed from V and 0 bases from J, the gap between germline ends came to 16 bases. CDR3 length: 16 amino acids. Germline CDR1 MDHEN, CDR2 SYDVKM. The CDR3 reads CASNTGFMYSNQPQHF. Written as DNA, the CDR3 is TGTGCCAGCAACACAGGGTTTATGTATAGCAATCAGCCCCAGCATTTT. Supplemented by reference TRBV28 and TRBJ1-5, the full variable domain reads DVKVTQSSRYLVKRTGEKVFLECVQDMDHENMFWYRQDPGLGLRLIYFSYDVKMKEKGDIPEGYSVSREKKERFSLILESASTNQTSMYLCASNTGFMYSNQPQHFGDGTRLSIL.

The chain joins TRBV15 to TRBJ2-5; a weak D match, TRBD1 (5 bases). With 1 base removed from V and 2 bases from J, the gap between germline ends came to 8 bases. Germline V CDR1 and CDR2: LNHNV, YYDKDF (reference sequence). The CDR3 runs 14 residues. Written as DNA, the CDR3 is TGTGCCACCAGCAGAGGACAGACACAAGAGACCCAGTACTTC. Its protein is CATSRGQTQETQYF.

The chain recombines TRBV5-4 with TRBJ2-2; 9 positions agree with TRBD2. Germline V CDR1 and CDR2: SGHNT, YYREEE (reference sequence). The length of the CDR3 is 16 residues. After removal of 0 bases from V and 7 bases from J, the junction contained 7 bases not matched to a gene. The CDR3 DNA is TGTGCCAGCAGCTTGGTAGCGGGAGAAGGGAGCGGGGAGCTGTTTTTT. Its protein product is CASSLVAGEGSGELFF.

The chain has TRBV28 and TRBJ1-5; 9 bases fit TRBD1. The CDR3 has 15 residues. The V gene end was trimmed by 10 bases and the J gene end by 0 bases; junction bases not matched to a gene: 7. CDR1 and CDR2 (germline): MDHEN, SYDVKM. The CDR3 DNA is TGTGCCACCGCTAAGACAGGGGGTAGCAATCAGCCCCAGCATTTT. This codes for CATAKTGGSNQPQHF.

This clone was observed a few times. The chain carries TRBV4-2 and TRBJ2-7; D uncertain. This CDR3 contains 16 residues. Germline loops: CDR1 LGHNA, CDR2 YNFKEQ. The V and J ends lost 0 bases and 2 bases respectively, with 14 bases between them. DNA of the CDR3: TGTGCCAGCAGCCAAGAATCTGGCGGCCATACCTACGAGCAGTACTTC. Amino acids: CASSQESGGHTYEQYF.

The chain employs TRBV7-2 and TRBJ1-5; the D is unclear. Looked up from germline, CDR1 is SGHTA and CDR2 is FQGNSA. There are 14 residues in the CDR3. V lost 3 bases and J lost 4, with 10 bases in between. The CDR3 DNA is TGTGCCAGCAGCTTGAGCGGGGTTAATCAGCCCCAGCATTTT. It encodes CASSLSGVNQPQHF.

V and J are TRBV7-3 and TRBJ1-1; possibly TRBD1 for D (5 bases). V lost 1 base and J lost 7, with 19 bases in between. Germline V gives CDR1 SGHTA, CDR2 FQGTGA. CDR3 length equals 16 residues. The CDR3 here is CASSLNSPGTPNEAFF. CDR3 DNA: TGTGCCAGCAGCTTAAACTCTCCCGGGACTCCCAATGAAGCTTTCTTT. The entire variable domain, with the rest obtained from reference TRBV7-3 and TRBJ1-1, is as follows: GAGVSQTPSNKVTEKGKYVELRCDPISGHTALYWYRQSLGQGPEFLIYFQGTGAADDSGLPNDRFFAVRPEGSVSTLKIQRTERGDSAVYLCASSLNSPGTPNEAFFGQGTRLTVV.